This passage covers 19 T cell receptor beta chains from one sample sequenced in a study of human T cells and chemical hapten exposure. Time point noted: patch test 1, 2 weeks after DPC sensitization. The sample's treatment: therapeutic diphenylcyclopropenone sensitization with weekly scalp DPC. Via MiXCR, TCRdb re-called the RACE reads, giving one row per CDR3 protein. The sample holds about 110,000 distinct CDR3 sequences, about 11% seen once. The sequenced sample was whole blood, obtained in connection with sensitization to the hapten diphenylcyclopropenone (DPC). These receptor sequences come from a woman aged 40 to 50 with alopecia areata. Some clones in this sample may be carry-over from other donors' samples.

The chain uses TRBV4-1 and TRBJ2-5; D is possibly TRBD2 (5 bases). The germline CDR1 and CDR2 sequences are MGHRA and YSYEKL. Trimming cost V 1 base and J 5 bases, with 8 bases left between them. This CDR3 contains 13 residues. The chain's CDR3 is CASSQGGFETQYF. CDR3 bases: TGCGCCAGCAGCCAAGGAGGGTTCGAGACCCAGTACTTC.

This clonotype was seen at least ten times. The DNA of the CDR3 is TGTGCCAGCAGCTCCTCGGTTCGCGGGAGACAAGAGACCCAGTACTTC. It specifies CASSSSVRGRQETQYF. V gene TRBV7-2 combines with J gene TRBJ2-5, with TRBD2 matching 7 bases. The germline V gene encodes CDR1 SGHTA and CDR2 FQGNSA. The CDR3 runs 16 residues. V trimming: 4 bases; J trimming: 2 bases; junction bases outside the gene matches: 10.

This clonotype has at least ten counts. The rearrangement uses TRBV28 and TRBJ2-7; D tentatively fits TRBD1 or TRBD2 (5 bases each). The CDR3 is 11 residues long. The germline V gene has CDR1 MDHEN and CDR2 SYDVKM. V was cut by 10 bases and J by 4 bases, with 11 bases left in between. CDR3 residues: CATRGEYEQYF. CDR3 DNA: TGTGCCACCCGAGGGGAATACGAGCAGTACTTC.

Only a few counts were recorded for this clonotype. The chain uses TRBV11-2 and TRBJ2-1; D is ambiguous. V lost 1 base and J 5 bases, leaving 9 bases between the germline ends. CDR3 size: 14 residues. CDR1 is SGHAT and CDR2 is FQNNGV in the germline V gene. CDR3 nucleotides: TGTGCCAGCAGCTTAGCCCGACTGAACAATGAGCAGTTCTTC. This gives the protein CASSLARLNNEQFF.

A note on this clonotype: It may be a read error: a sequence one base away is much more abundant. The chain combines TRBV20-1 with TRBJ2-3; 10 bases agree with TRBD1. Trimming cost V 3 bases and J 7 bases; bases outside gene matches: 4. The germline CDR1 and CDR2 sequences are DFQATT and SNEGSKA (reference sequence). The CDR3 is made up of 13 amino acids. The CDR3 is CSARGDRGYTQYF. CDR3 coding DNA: TGCAGTGCTAGGGGGGACAGGGGATATACGCAGTATTTT.

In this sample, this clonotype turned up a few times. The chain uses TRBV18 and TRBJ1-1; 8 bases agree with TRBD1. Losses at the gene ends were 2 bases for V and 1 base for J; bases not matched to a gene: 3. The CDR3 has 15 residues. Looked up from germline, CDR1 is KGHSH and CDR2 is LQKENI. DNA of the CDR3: TGTGCCAGCTCACCAATTGACAGGGGGAACACTGAAGCTTTCTTT. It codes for CASSPIDRGNTEAFF.

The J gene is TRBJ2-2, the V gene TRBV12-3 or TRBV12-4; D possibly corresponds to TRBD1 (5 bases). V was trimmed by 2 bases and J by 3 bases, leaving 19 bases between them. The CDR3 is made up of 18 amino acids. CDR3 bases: TGTGCCAGCAGTTTAAAGAGGCGTGCAGGGTGGGACACCGGGGAGCTGTTTTTT. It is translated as CASSLKRRAGWDTGELFF.

CDR3 sequence (DNA): TGCAGCGCCCGTAAACTAGCGGACTCCTACAATGAGCAGTTCTTC. This encodes CSARKLADSYNEQFF. V usage is TRBV29-1 and J usage is TRBJ2-1; 8 bases match TRBD2. Germline V lookup: CDR1 SQVTM, CDR2 ANQGSEA. V was pared by 7 bases and J by 0 bases, with 8 bases of the junction left unmatched. This CDR3 has 15 residues.

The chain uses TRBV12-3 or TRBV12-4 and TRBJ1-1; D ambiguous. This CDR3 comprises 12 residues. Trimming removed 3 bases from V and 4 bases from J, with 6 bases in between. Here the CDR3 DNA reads TGTGCCAGCAGTTTCGAGCGCACTGAAGCTTTCTTT. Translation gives CASSFERTEAFF.

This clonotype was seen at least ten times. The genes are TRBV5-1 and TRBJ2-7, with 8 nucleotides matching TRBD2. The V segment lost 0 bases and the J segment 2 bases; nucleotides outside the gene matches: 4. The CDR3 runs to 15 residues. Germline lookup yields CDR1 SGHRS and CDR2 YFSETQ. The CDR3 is CASSLASGLTYEQYF. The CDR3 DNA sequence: TGCGCCAGCAGCTTGGCTAGCGGGCTCACCTACGAGCAGTACTTC.

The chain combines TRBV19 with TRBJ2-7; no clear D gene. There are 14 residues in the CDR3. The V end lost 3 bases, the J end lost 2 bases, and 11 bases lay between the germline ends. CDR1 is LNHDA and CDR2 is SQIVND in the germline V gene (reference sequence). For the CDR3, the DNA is TGTGCCAGTAGTATGTCCCCTCCCCCCTACGAGCAGTACTTC. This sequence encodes CASSMSPPPYEQYF. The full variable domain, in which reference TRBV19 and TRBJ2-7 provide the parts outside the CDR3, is DGGITQSPKYLFRKEGQNVTLSCEQNLNHDAMYWYRQDPGQGLRLIYYSQIVNDFQKGDIAEGYSVSREKKESFPLTVTSAQKNPTAFYLCASSMSPPPYEQYFGPGTRLTVT.

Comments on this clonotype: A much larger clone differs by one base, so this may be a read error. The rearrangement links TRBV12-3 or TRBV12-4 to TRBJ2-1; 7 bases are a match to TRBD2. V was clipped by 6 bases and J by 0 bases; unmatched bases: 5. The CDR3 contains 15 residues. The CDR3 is CASRTGTNSYNEQFF. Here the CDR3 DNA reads TGTGCCAGCAGAACCGGGACTAACTCCTACAATGAGCAGTTCTTC.

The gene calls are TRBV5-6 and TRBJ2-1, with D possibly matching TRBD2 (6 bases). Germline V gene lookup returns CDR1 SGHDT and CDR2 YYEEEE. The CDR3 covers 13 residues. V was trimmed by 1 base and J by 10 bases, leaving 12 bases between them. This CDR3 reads CASSLPGGAEQFF. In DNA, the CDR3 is TGTGCCAGCAGCTTGCCAGGAGGGGCAGAGCAGTTCTTC.

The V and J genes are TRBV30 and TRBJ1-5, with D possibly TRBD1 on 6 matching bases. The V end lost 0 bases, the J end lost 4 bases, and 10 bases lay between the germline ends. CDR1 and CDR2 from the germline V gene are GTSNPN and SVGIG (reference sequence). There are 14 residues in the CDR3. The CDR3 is CAWSVQGPNQPQHF. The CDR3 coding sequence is TGTGCCTGGAGTGTACAGGGCCCAAATCAGCCCCAGCATTTT.

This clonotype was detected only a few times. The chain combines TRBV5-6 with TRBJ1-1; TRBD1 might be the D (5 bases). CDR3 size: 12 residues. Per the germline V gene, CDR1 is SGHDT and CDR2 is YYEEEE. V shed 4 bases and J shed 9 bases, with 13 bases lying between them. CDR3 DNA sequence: TGTGCCAGCAGCCCGGGGCCTTCTCAAGCTTTCTTT. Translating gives CASSPGPSQAFF.

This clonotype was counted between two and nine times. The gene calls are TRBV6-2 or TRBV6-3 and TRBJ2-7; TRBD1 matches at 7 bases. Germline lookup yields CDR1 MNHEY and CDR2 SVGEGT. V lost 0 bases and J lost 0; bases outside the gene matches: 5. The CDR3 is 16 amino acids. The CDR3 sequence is CASSYSGQTPSYEQYF. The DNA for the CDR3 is TGTGCCAGCAGTTACTCGGGACAGACCCCCTCCTACGAGCAGTACTTC.

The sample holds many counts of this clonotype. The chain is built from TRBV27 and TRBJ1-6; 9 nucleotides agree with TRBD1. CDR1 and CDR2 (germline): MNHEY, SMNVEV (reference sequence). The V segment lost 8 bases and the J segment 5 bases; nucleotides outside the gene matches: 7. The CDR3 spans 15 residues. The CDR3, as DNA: TGTGCCAGCCCCCCGACAGGGGGGGATAATTCACCCCTCCACTTT. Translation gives CASPPTGGDNSPLHF.

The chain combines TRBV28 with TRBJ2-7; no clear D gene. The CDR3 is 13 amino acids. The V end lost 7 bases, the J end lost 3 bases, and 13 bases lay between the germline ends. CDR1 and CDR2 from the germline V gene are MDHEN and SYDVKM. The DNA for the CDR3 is TGTGCCAGCACCGGAAGGGTCAACTACGAGCAGTACTTC. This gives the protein CASTGRVNYEQYF.

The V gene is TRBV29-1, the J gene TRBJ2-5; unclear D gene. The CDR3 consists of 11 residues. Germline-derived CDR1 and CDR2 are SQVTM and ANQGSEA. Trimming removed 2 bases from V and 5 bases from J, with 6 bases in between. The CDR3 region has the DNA TGCAGCGTTGAAATATTGGAGACCCAGTACTTC. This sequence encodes CSVEILETQYF. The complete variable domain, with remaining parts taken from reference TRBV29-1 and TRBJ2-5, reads SAVISQKPSRDICQRGTSLTIQCQVDSQVTMMFWYRQQPGQSLTLIATANQGSEATYESGFVIDKFPISRPNLTFSTLTVSNMSPEDSSIYLCSVEILETQYFGPGTRLLVL.